The sequence of this TCR beta chain was determined in a study of cytomegalovirus exposure and HLA in healthy donors. Study summary: Early release data held around 80 million unique TCRs from HLA-typed donors.

Note on this clone: The antigen remains unidentified.

PCR primers comprised 60 Vbeta and 13 Jbeta primers. Profiling relied on immunoSEQ multiplex PCR, and the TCRdb table lists in-frame clones only, not all of them. In the table there are about 190,000 clones, about three quarters of which are singletons. Notes on the study in general: A later analysis appeared to link common viral pathogens to several of the most significant clusters. Reportedly, diagnosis of cytomegalovirus status by the classifier showed high specificity and sensitivity. What a later analysis reportedly showed was that an Asian-associated ancestry cluster had fewer N-insertions than the approximately 720-donor mean.

This CDR3 is built from 14 residues. Germline V gives CDR1 PRHDT, CDR2 FYEKMQ (reference sequence). V was shortened by 4 bases and J by 1 base, with 10 bases between the two germline ends. The material sequenced was PBMCs. This receptor was taken from a woman aged 40 to 50 in good health and CMV-seronegative. The genes are TRBV13 and TRBJ2-5, with D possibly matching TRBD2 (7 bases). CDR3 region: CASSWRGGQETQYF. The CDR3 DNA is TGTGCCAGCAGCTGGAGGGGGGGCCAAGAGACCCAGTACTTC.